These 14 T cell receptor beta chains originate from one sample sequenced in a study of tumor-infiltrating lymphocytes in localized non-small cell lung cancer. The assay was immunoSEQ multiplex PCR, and TCRdb's table has in-frame clones only and misses some. The sample shows more than 10,000 clones, over 65% of them seen only once. The sequenced material came from lung tumor tissue. All receptors come from a human donor with non-small cell lung cancer.

The rearrangement uses TRBV7-6 and TRBJ1-4; D ambiguous. V was clipped by 0 bases and J by 8 bases, with 7 bases between them. Germline-derived CDR1 and CDR2 are SGHVS and FNYEAQ. The CDR3 has 13 amino acids. CDR3 amino acids: CASSLAKREKLFF. Written as DNA, the CDR3 is TGTGCCAGCAGCTTAGCGAAGAGGGAAAAACTGTTTTTT.

V gene TRBV7-9 combines with J gene TRBJ2-5; no definite D call. Per the germline V gene, CDR1 is SEHNR and CDR2 is FQNEAQ (reference sequence). The V and J ends lost 1 base and 5 bases respectively, with 5 bases between them. The CDR3 spans 12 residues. CDR3 in DNA: TGTGCCAGCAGCTTAGAATCGGAGACCCAGTACTTC. Its translation is CASSLESETQYF.

The chain combines TRBV6-5 with TRBJ1-6; D is undetermined. Per germline, CDR1 MNHEY and CDR2 SVGAGI. Between the trimmed V and J ends, which lost 2 bases and 7 bases, there was a span of 9 bases. There are 14 residues in the CDR3. The CDR3 region has the DNA TGTGCCAGCAGTTACAGTATAGACAATTCACCCCTCCACTTT. It codes for CASSYSIDNSPLHF.

The gene calls are TRBV4-1 and TRBJ2-5; D is uncertain. There are 11 residues in the CDR3. V lost 1 base and J 10 bases, leaving 7 bases between the germline ends. The germline V gene encodes CDR1 MGHRA and CDR2 YSYEKL. The CDR3 loop reads CASSQATVQYF. CDR3 DNA sequence: TGCGCCAGCAGCCAAGCTACAGTCCAGTACTTC.

This clone has just a few counts. The chain employs TRBV15 and TRBJ1-5, with D possibly being TRBD1 (6 bases). The germline CDR1 and CDR2 sequences are LNHNV and YYDKDF (reference sequence). The CDR3 is made up of 15 amino acids. The V and J ends lost 5 bases and 2 bases respectively, with 13 bases between them. The CDR3: CATSGGQPGNQPQHF. The DNA of the CDR3 is TGTGCCACCAGCGGAGGACAGCCTGGCAATCAGCCCCAGCATTTT.

By share, this clone counts as medium-sized. The identical CDR3 is also encoded by other nucleotide sequences in the sample. This chain links TRBV5-1 with TRBJ2-2, with D perhaps matching TRBD1 (5 bases). The germline gives CDR1 SGHRS, CDR2 YFSETQ. CDR3 size: 15 residues. Trimming stripped 0 bases from V and 4 bases from J, with 10 bases between. CDR3 nucleotides: TGCGCCAGCAGCTTGGATCAGGGTACCACCGGGGAGCTGTTTTTT. This encodes CASSLDQGTTGELFF.

The chain is built from TRBV7-9 and TRBJ1-6, with D maybe TRBD1 (5 bases). V lost 1 base to trimming and J lost 7 bases, with 8 bases between them. CDR1 SEHNR and CDR2 FQNEAQ come from the germline V gene (reference sequence). The length of the CDR3 is 14 residues. CDR3 DNA sequence: TGTGCCAGCAGCTTAGGACAGATGAATTCACCCCTCCACTTT. Its protein is CASSLGQMNSPLHF.

The chain carries TRBV7-2 and TRBJ2-5, with D perhaps matching TRBD1 (6 bases). Trimming took 5 bases from V and 1 from J, leaving 14 bases between them. The CDR3 covers 15 residues. Germline V gives CDR1 SGHTA, CDR2 FQGNSA. CDR3 sequence reads: CASSPQRGGQETQYF. The DNA for the CDR3 is TGTGCCAGCAGCCCCCAAAGAGGGGGCCAAGAGACCCAGTACTTC.

This clone was found a few times. In DNA form, the CDR3 reads TGTGCCAGCAGCTTAGCGGAGACCCAGTACTTC. It specifies CASSLAETQYF. This chain joins TRBV7-9 and TRBJ2-5, with unresolved D. CDR3 length: 11 residues. Germline loops: CDR1 SEHNR, CDR2 FQNEAQ (reference sequence). V lost 0 bases and J 5 bases, leaving 1 base between the germline ends.

The J gene is TRBJ2-5, the V gene TRBV1. TRBV1 is given as a pseudogene. The CDR3 length is 17 residues. CDR3 sequence: CTSSQDGWGALGETQYF. CDR3 bases: TGCACCAGCAGCCAAGATGGGTGGGGGGCCTTGGGGGAGACCCAGTACTTC.

This clone was counted a single time. The J gene is TRBJ2-1, the V gene TRBV7-7; possibly TRBD2 for D (5 bases). Germline V CDR1 and CDR2: SSHAT, FNYEAQ (reference sequence). This CDR3 spans 13 amino acids. The germline V and J ends were trimmed by 5 bases and 5 bases, with 10 bases remaining between them. Written as DNA, the CDR3 is TGTGCCAGCAGCCCCGGACTCGACAATGAGCAGTTCTTC. This encodes CASSPGLDNEQFF.

This chain connects TRBV7-9 to TRBJ2-3; tentatively, D is TRBD1 (6 bases). Germline CDR1 is SEHNR and CDR2 is FQNEAQ (reference sequence). V was clipped by 1 base and J by 6 bases, with 20 bases between them. The CDR3 is 17 amino acids. The CDR3 region is CASSLGASRPRGDTQYF. DNA of the CDR3: TGTGCCAGCAGCTTAGGGGCCAGCAGGCCTAGGGGGGATACGCAGTATTTT. Looking up the rest from reference TRBV7-9 and TRBJ2-3 gives the full variable domain: DTGVSQNPRHKITKRGQNVTFRCDPISEHNRLYWYRQTLGQGPEFLTYFQNEAQLEKSRLLSDRFSAERPKGSFSTLEIQRTEQGDSAMYLCASSLGASRPRGDTQYFGPGTRLTVL.

This clone has only one observation. This chain joins TRBV7-2 and TRBJ2-7; D is undetermined. Per germline, CDR1 SGHTA and CDR2 FQGNSA. V gave up 1 base and J gave up 7 bases, with 11 bases separating them. This CDR3 is 13 amino acids long. The CDR3 region has the DNA TGTGCCAGCAGCTTAGTGCGTGGTTGGGAGCAGTACTTC. It codes for CASSLVRGWEQYF.

This clone occurred a few times. This rearrangement joins TRBV5-1 to TRBJ2-5, with 8 bases aligning to TRBD2. J was trimmed by 4 bases and V by 2 bases; bases with no gene match: 10. Germline values: CDR1 SGHRS, CDR2 YFSETQ. The CDR3 is 16 residues long. CDR3: CASSFSAGALRETQYF. CDR3 sequence (DNA): TGCGCCAGCAGCTTTTCAGCGGGGGCGCTTAGAGAGACCCAGTACTTC.